The 24 T cell receptor beta chains below all came from one sample that was sequenced in a study of shared clonotypes between healthy human individuals. Cells designated naive CD8 were CD45RO-negative and were positively selected for CCR7, with terminally differentiated effector memory CD45RA+ cells excluded. Clones were sequenced by immunoSEQ multiplex PCR, and TCRdb holds only the in-frame ones, with some missing. The sample consists of over 2 million clones, approximately 95% of them appearing once. The sample consisted of naive CD8+ T cells sorted from blood. Receptors originate from a man aged 18 to 29 in good health.

This clone was detected once. The V call is TRBV29-1, the J call TRBJ1-2; no clear D gene. Germline CDR1 reads SQVTM; CDR2 reads ANQGSEA. V dropped 1 base and J dropped 3 bases, with 12 bases sitting between them. This CDR3 has 14 residues. The CDR3 loop is CSVEGAQGDYGYTF. DNA of the CDR3: TGCAGCGTTGAAGGGGCCCAAGGAGACTATGGCTACACCTTC.

V gene TRBV21-1 combines with J gene TRBJ1-1. TRBV21-1 is termed a pseudogene. The CDR3 covers 15 residues. CDR3 DNA: TGTGCCAGCAGCAAAAAGGGCGGGATGAACACTGAAGCTTTCTTT. Translating it yields CASSKKGGMNTEAFF.

A remark on this clone: Other DNA sequences of this sample code for an identical CDR3. This chain links TRBV5-6 with TRBJ2-7; D unresolved. V was clipped by 0 bases and J by 5 bases, with 6 bases between them. Germline CDR1 is SGHDT and CDR2 is YYEEEE. There are 12 residues in the CDR3. As DNA, the CDR3 is TGTGCCAGCAGCTTGGCCAGTAACGAGCAGTACTTC. Its translation is CASSLASNEQYF. The full variable domain, in which reference TRBV5-6 and TRBJ2-7 provide the parts outside the CDR3, is DAGVTQSPTHLIKTRGQQVTLRCSPKSGHDTVSWYQQALGQGPQFIFQYYEEEERQRGNFPDRFSGHQFPNYSSELNVNALLLGDSALYLCASSLASNEQYFGPGTRLTVT.

With respect to this clone: This same CDR3 is encoded by further DNA sequences in the sample. The chain combines TRBV2 with TRBJ1-4; D gene unclear. The CDR3 length is 14 residues. V was pared by 2 bases and J by 2 bases, with 6 bases between. CDR1 is SNHLY and CDR2 is FYNNEI in the germline V gene. CDR3 residues: CASSETGTNEKLFF. The CDR3 region has the DNA TGTGCCAGCAGTGAAACGGGGACTAATGAAAAACTGTTTTTT.

Only one count was recorded for this clone. Germline is not matched at one junction end, which may reflect a read error. The gene calls are TRBV7-7 and TRBJ2-2; 8 nucleotides line up with TRBD1. This CDR3 contains 16 residues. In germline, CDR1 is SSHAT, CDR2 FNYEAQ (reference sequence). The CDR3 DNA reads TGTGCTAGCAGCTTAGGGCAGGGGGCGGACACCGGGGAGCTGTTTTTT. Protein sequence: CASSLGQGADTGELFF.

The V and J genes are TRBV6-1 and TRBJ1-5, with D unclear. The V gene lost 5 bases and the J gene lost 6 bases, with 17 bases spanning the gap. The CDR3 consists of 15 residues. Germline CDR1 is MNHNS and CDR2 is SASEGT. The CDR3 reads CASSPLTVGSQPQHF. The DNA of the CDR3 is TGTGCCAGCAGTCCCCTCACCGTGGGGAGTCAGCCCCAGCATTTT.

The chain is built from TRBV7-6 and TRBJ2-1; TRBD2 aligns across 7 bases. The V gene end was trimmed by 3 bases and the J gene end by 7 bases; junction bases not matched to a gene: 0. The CDR3 is 12 amino acids. Per germline, CDR1 SGHVS and CDR2 FNYEAQ. The CDR3 coding sequence is TGTGCCAGCAGCTTTAGCGGGAATGAGCAGTTCTTC. Protein sequence: CASSFSGNEQFF.

The CDR3 region has the DNA TGTGCCAGCAGCCTAAGTCCCGGGGGCAACACTGAAGCTTTCTTT. Its protein is CASSLSPGGNTEAFF. The chain joins TRBV4-2 to TRBJ1-1; weak D call: TRBD1 (6 bases). V lost 4 bases and J lost 2, with 14 bases in between. The germline V gene encodes CDR1 LGHNA and CDR2 YNFKEQ. This CDR3 has 15 amino acids.

V and J are TRBV27 and TRBJ2-7; 9 nucleotides line up with TRBD1. The germline V gene encodes CDR1 MNHEY and CDR2 SMNVEV (reference sequence). V lost 9 bases, J lost 2 bases, and 8 bases stayed unmatched. CDR3 length: 14 amino acids. This CDR3 reads CASRRTGEPYEQYF. The CDR3 DNA sequence: TGTGCCAGTAGACGGACAGGGGAACCCTACGAGCAGTACTTC.

The chain employs TRBV10-1 and TRBJ2-5; D perhaps matches TRBD1 (6 bases). Germline CDR1 reads WNHNN; CDR2 reads SYGVQD (reference sequence). The CDR3 totals 14 residues. V was clipped by 3 bases and J by 5 bases, with 13 bases between them. The CDR3 is CASSESAGAETQYF. As DNA, the CDR3 is TGCGCCAGCAGTGAATCGGCAGGGGCTGAGACCCAGTACTTC.

The chain combines TRBV28 with TRBJ2-5; D possibly matches TRBD1 or TRBD2 (5 bases each). This CDR3 has 15 amino acids. The ends were cut back, 7 bases at V and 5 bases at J, with 20 bases in the middle. Germline-derived CDR1 and CDR2 are MDHEN and SYDVKM. The CDR3 loop is CASNTGAGAWETQYF. The CDR3 DNA sequence: TGTGCCAGCAATACCGGGGCAGGTGCATGGGAGACCCAGTACTTC. The entire variable domain, with the rest obtained from reference TRBV28 and TRBJ2-5, is as follows: DVKVTQSSRYLVKRTGEKVFLECVQDMDHENMFWYRQDPGLGLRLIYFSYDVKMKEKGDIPEGYSVSREKKERFSLILESASTNQTSMYLCASNTGAGAWETQYFGPGTRLLVL.

The chain is built from TRBV9 and TRBJ2-5; D might be TRBD1 (5 bases). CDR1 is SGDLS, CDR2 YYNGEE, per germline. The CDR3 has 15 residues. Between the trimmed V and J ends, which lost 4 bases and 6 bases, there was a span of 19 bases. The CDR3 nucleotides read TGTGCCAGCAGCACCAGAGGTCAGGTGGGGCAGACCCAGTACTTC. Translating it yields CASSTRGQVGQTQYF.

The rearrangement uses TRBV10-1 and TRBJ2-3; D remains ambiguous. The V and J ends lost 2 bases and 4 bases respectively, with 7 bases between them. From germline, CDR1 is WNHNN and CDR2 SYGVQD (reference sequence). The length of the CDR3 is 13 residues. CDR3 nucleotide sequence: TGCGCCAGCAGTGAGACTACAGCAGATACGCAGTATTTT. This sequence encodes CASSETTADTQYF.

For this clone: The same CDR3 also results from other DNA sequences found in this sample. This chain uses TRBV28 with TRBJ2-7; 11 bases match TRBD1. Germline assignment: CDR1 MDHEN and CDR2 SYDVKM. This CDR3 region has 14 residues. Germline trimming cut 5 bases from V and 3 bases from J; bases unmatched to any gene: 3. This CDR3 is CASSPGTGGYEQYF. The CDR3, as DNA: TGTGCCAGCAGTCCCGGGACAGGGGGCTACGAGCAGTACTTC.

For this clone: Additional DNA sequences in this sample encode the identical CDR3. This chain joins TRBV13 and TRBJ1-5, with D hard to call. This CDR3 has 15 residues. The V gene lost 0 bases and the J gene lost 2 bases, with 8 bases spanning the gap. Germline CDR1 and CDR2: PRHDT and FYEKMQ (reference sequence). The CDR3 nucleotides read TGTGCCAGCAGCTTAGGACGAGGTGGCAATCAGCCCCAGCATTTT. Translating gives CASSLGRGGNQPQHF. Full variable domain (remainder filled in from reference TRBV13 and TRBJ1-5): AAGVIQSPRHLIKEKRETATLKCYPIPRHDTVYWYQQGPGQDPQFLISFYEKMQSDKGSIPDRFSAQQFSDYHSELNMSSLELGDSALYFCASSLGRGGNQPQHFGDGTRLSIL.

V is TRBV6-5 and J is TRBJ2-1; TRBD2 aligns across 7 bases. Per the germline V gene, CDR1 is MNHEY and CDR2 is SVGAGI. The CDR3 totals 16 residues. The V gene end was trimmed by 0 bases and the J gene end by 9 bases; junction bases not matched to a gene: 11. CDR3: CASSYSTGTTQFEQFF. In DNA, the CDR3 is TGTGCCAGCAGTTACTCAACCGGGACTACACAATTTGAGCAGTTCTTC.

This clone appeared once. The rearrangement joins TRBV28 to TRBJ2-3; the D gene could be TRBD1 or TRBD2 (5 bases each). Germline V gene lookup returns CDR1 MDHEN and CDR2 SYDVKM. V was shortened by 4 bases and J by 5 bases, with 16 bases between the two germline ends. This CDR3 is 15 amino acids long. Here the CDR3 reads CASSYGTGPGDTQYF. CDR3 coding DNA: TGTGCCAGCAGTTACGGGACCGGGCCAGGAGATACGCAGTATTTT.

The rearrangement uses TRBV4-1 and TRBJ2-5; D possibly corresponds to TRBD2 (5 bases). The CDR3 loop spans 15 amino acids. The V end lost 0 bases, the J end lost 4 bases, and 12 bases lay between the germline ends. Germline V gene sequence: CDR1 MGHRA, CDR2 YSYEKL. The CDR3 DNA sequence: TGCGCCAGCAGCCAAGAGATAGAGGGAACAGAGACCCAGTACTTC. Translated: CASSQEIEGTETQYF.

J is TRBJ2-7 and V is TRBV13; D not resolved. The ends were cut back, 5 bases at V and 4 bases at J, with 15 bases in the middle. Germline CDR1 and CDR2: PRHDT and FYEKMQ (reference sequence). The CDR3 loop spans 14 amino acids. The CDR3 here is CASSLNPTEYEQYF. For the CDR3, the DNA is TGTGCCAGCAGCCTAAACCCTACAGAGTACGAGCAGTACTTC.

The rearrangement joins TRBV28 to TRBJ2-5; 11 bases are shared with TRBD2. In germline, CDR1 is MDHEN, CDR2 SYDVKM. Trimming took 3 bases from V and 5 from J; bases not matched to a gene: 8. The CDR3 has 16 amino acids. The CDR3 loop is CASSLGSGGAWETQYF. DNA of the CDR3: TGTGCCAGCAGTTTGGGTAGCGGGGGGGCCTGGGAGACCCAGTACTTC.

V is TRBV13 and J is TRBJ1-1, with D possibly matching TRBD1 (5 bases). This CDR3 contains 13 residues. V was pared by 2 bases and J by 10 bases, with 14 bases between. Germline values: CDR1 PRHDT, CDR2 FYEKMQ (reference sequence). In nucleotides, the CDR3 is TGTGCCAGCAGCTTATCGGTGGGGCTCGCAGCTTTCTTT. It codes for CASSLSVGLAAFF.

This chain links TRBV4-3 with TRBJ2-2; D is unresolved. The CDR3 spans 13 residues. V shed 3 bases and J shed 6 bases, with 8 bases lying between them. Germline V gene data show CDR1 as LGHNA and CDR2 as YSLEER. The CDR3 DNA sequence: TGCGCCAGCAGCCACTCGACTGCCGGGGAGCTGTTTTTT. Protein product: CASSHSTAGELFF.

The genes are TRBV27 and TRBJ1-4, with D possibly TRBD1 on 5 matching bases. Per the germline V gene, CDR1 is MNHEY and CDR2 is SMNVEV (reference sequence). The CDR3 totals 17 residues. Trimming took off 4 bases at V and 6 bases at J, with 21 bases between the two ends. Here the CDR3 DNA reads TGTGCCAGCAGTTCCAGCCAGGGCCAGCCTGACTATGAAAAACTGTTTTTT. Its protein product is CASSSSQGQPDYEKLFF.

This rearrangement joins TRBV19 to TRBJ2-7; 7 bases match TRBD1. V gave up 2 bases and J gave up 0 bases; unmatched junction bases: 4. Germline CDR1 reads LNHDA; CDR2 reads SQIVND (reference sequence). The CDR3 spans 15 residues. CDR3 region: CASSITGANSYEQYF. CDR3 bases: TGTGCCAGTAGTATAACAGGGGCGAACTCCTACGAGCAGTACTTC.